What follows are 21 T cell receptor beta chains derived from one specimen sequenced in a study of response to subunit inactivated influenza vaccine. TCRdb ran MiXCR on the RT-PCR reads and lists one entry per CDR3 protein. The data contain around 570,000 distinct CDR3 sequences, around 8% of them seen just once; the ten biggest clones take up approximately 13%. Source: PBMCs from blood, taken about 23 months after vaccination. Receptors were obtained from a man between 50 and 69 years old who received an inactivated influenza vaccine.

A few counts support this clonotype. This chain links TRBV7-2 with TRBJ2-5; unclear D gene. The length of the CDR3 is 14 residues. CDR1 is SGHTA and CDR2 is FQGNSA in the germline V gene. The germline V and J ends were trimmed by 5 bases and 5 bases, with 15 bases remaining between them. The CDR3 protein is CASSPAGVVETQYF. The CDR3 DNA is TGTGCCAGCAGCCCAGCTGGAGTCGTCGAGACCCAGTACTTC.

This clonotype was seen ten or more times. The rearrangement joins TRBV7-8 to TRBJ2-1; D is uncertain. The CDR3 covers 13 residues. Germline CDR1 and CDR2: SGHVS and FQNEAQ. Deletions cut 2 bases from V and 6 bases from J, with 8 bases between. The CDR3 DNA follows: TGTGCCAGCAGCTTATCGACCGTCAATGAGCAGTTCTTC. Its translation: CASSLSTVNEQFF. Looking up the rest from reference TRBV7-8 and TRBJ2-1 gives the full variable domain: GAGVSQSPRYKVAKRGQDVALRCDPISGHVSLFWYQQALGQGPEFLTYFQNEAQLDKSGLPSDRFFAERPEGSVSTLKIQRTQQEDSAVYLCASSLSTVNEQFFGPGTRLTVL.

Ten or more counts support this clonotype. J is TRBJ2-7 and V is TRBV29-1; D could derive from TRBD1 or TRBD2 (5 bases each). CDR1 is SQVTM and CDR2 is ANQGSEA in the germline V gene. Trimming took off 5 bases at V and 3 bases at J, with 11 bases between the two ends. The CDR3 consists of 12 residues. The CDR3 reads CSVLQRGYEQYF. Written as DNA, the CDR3 is TGCAGCGTTTTACAGAGGGGCTACGAGCAGTACTTC.

There are many counts of this clonotype. This rearrangement joins TRBV7-8 to TRBJ1-2; D ambiguous. The CDR3 covers 15 residues. Trimming pared 0 bases from V and 7 bases from J, leaving 15 bases between. Looked up from germline, CDR1 is SGHVS and CDR2 is FQNEAQ. CDR3 nucleotide sequence: TGTGCCAGCAGCTTAGCCCGGCTGACATTCTCTGGCTACACCTTC. Translation gives CASSLARLTFSGYTF.

V is TRBV7-9 and J is TRBJ2-5; possibly TRBD1 or TRBD2 for D (5 bases each). Trimming pared 5 bases from V and 7 bases from J, leaving 20 bases between. The CDR3 runs 15 residues. The germline V gene has CDR1 SEHNR and CDR2 FQNEAQ (reference sequence). The CDR3 nucleotides are TGTGCCAGCAGCCCGAGGGACCGTTCGATTGGGACCCAGTACTTC. Translated: CASSPRDRSIGTQYF.

The CDR3 is CATSRDGQGQGFRGELFF. CDR3 sequence (DNA): TGTGCCACCAGCAGAGATGGGCAGGGACAGGGTTTTAGAGGGGAGCTGTTTTTT. The chain links TRBV15 to TRBJ2-2; 9 nucleotides align to TRBD1. The CDR3 loop spans 18 amino acids. From germline, CDR1 is LNHNV and CDR2 YYDKDF (reference sequence). V was pared by 0 bases and J by 8 bases, with 13 bases of the junction left unmatched.

This clonotype was seen a single time. The chain has TRBV19 and TRBJ2-2; 7 bases are shared with TRBD1. The CDR3 extends over 15 amino acids. CDR1 and CDR2 from the germline V gene are LNHDA and SQIVND (reference sequence). The V gene end was trimmed by 2 bases and the J gene end by 6 bases; junction bases not matched to a gene: 6. CDR3 region: CASSIRDRVSGELFF. For the CDR3, the DNA is TGTGCCAGTAGTATACGCGACAGGGTATCCGGGGAGCTGTTTTTT.

There are many counts of this clonotype. The chain recombines TRBV5-4 with TRBJ2-5; D call uncertain. This CDR3 is 15 amino acids long. V lost 4 bases, J lost 5 bases, and 18 bases lay in between. CDR1 is SGHNT and CDR2 is YYREEE in the germline V gene (reference sequence). CDR3 in DNA: TGTGCCAGCAGCGCGCCGGGCGGCCGTTATGAGACCCAGTACTTC. Amino acids: CASSAPGGRYETQYF.

Here the CDR3 reads CASSLKPGQNTGELFF. CDR3 in DNA: TGTGCCAGCAGCTTAAAACCGGGACAGAACACCGGGGAGCTGTTTTTT. The chain is built from TRBV7-6 and TRBJ2-2, with D perhaps TRBD1 (6 bases). This CDR3 is 16 amino acids long. The germline V gene has CDR1 SGHVS and CDR2 FNYEAQ. Trimming left V 2 bases short and J 1 base short, with 11 bases between. Filled out from reference TRBV7-6 and TRBJ2-2, the complete variable domain reads GAGVSQSPRYKVTKRGQDVALRCDPISGHVSLYWYRQALGQGPEFLTYFNYEAQQDKSGLPNDRFSAERPEGSISTLTIQRTEQRDSAMYRCASSLKPGQNTGELFFGEGSRLTVL.

The J gene is TRBJ1-4, the V gene TRBV9; D might be TRBD1 (5 bases). There are 14 residues in the CDR3. Trimming removed 2 bases at V and 7 bases at J, with 12 bases between. CDR1 is SGDLS and CDR2 is YYNGEE in the germline V gene. The CDR3 bases are TGTGCCAGCAGCGTCTCTCCAGGGAGTGAAAAACTGTTTTTT. It is translated as CASSVSPGSEKLFF.

This clonotype has just a few counts. The J gene is TRBJ1-6, the V gene TRBV4-3, with TRBD1 identical over 7 bases. Trimming took 3 bases from V and 5 from J; bases not matched to a gene: 4. In germline, CDR1 is LGHNA, CDR2 YSLEER. CDR3 length: 15 residues. The CDR3 spells CASSHRDRDNSPLHF. CDR3 DNA: TGCGCCAGCAGCCACCGGGACAGAGATAATTCACCCCTCCACTTT.

This clonotype appeared a few times. The V and J genes are TRBV5-1 and TRBJ2-3, with D hard to call. Trimming took off 0 bases at V and 4 bases at J, with 6 bases between the two ends. Germline V gene lookup returns CDR1 SGHRS and CDR2 YFSETQ. CDR3 length: 13 residues. The CDR3, as DNA: TGCGCCAGCAGCTTGGAGCGCCCAGATACGCAGTATTTT. Translation gives CASSLERPDTQYF.

This clonotype was observed a handful of times. The CDR3 sequence: CASSFGGQRGYTF. The CDR3 bases are TGCGCCAGCAGCTTTGGTGGTCAACGGGGCTACACCTTC. V and J are TRBV5-1 and TRBJ1-2; no clear D gene. Germline assignment: CDR1 SGHRS and CDR2 YFSETQ. Trimming shortened V by 2 bases and J by 8 bases, and 13 bases separated the two germline ends. The CDR3 is 13 amino acids.

This clonotype was recorded many times. This sequence joins TRBV4-1 and TRBJ2-7; no definite D call. CDR3 length: 16 residues. Germline CDR1 MGHRA, CDR2 YSYEKL. Between the trimmed V and J ends, which lost 0 bases and 2 bases, there was a span of 14 bases. Written as DNA, the CDR3 is TGCGCCAGCAGCCAAGAGGAAGGAGCAGACACCTACGAGCAGTACTTC. As protein: CASSQEEGADTYEQYF.

This clonotype has more than one count but fewer than ten. The chain is built from TRBV20-1 and TRBJ2-7, with 7 bases aligning to TRBD1. With 1 base clipped from V and 1 base from J, the junction kept 4 bases outside the gene matches. The length of the CDR3 is 14 residues. Germline V CDR1 and CDR2: DFQATT, SNEGSKA (reference sequence). The CDR3 loop reads CSARVRQGSYEQYF. The CDR3 DNA reads TGCAGTGCTAGAGTGAGACAGGGTTCCTACGAGCAGTACTTC.

The chain has TRBV3-1 and TRBJ2-1; D is perhaps TRBD1 or TRBD2 (6 bases each). Trimming removed 3 bases from V and 9 bases from J, with 12 bases in between. From germline, CDR1 is LGHDT and CDR2 YNNKEL (reference sequence). This CDR3 spans 13 amino acids. The CDR3 spells CASSHSGGGEQFF. CDR3 DNA: TGTGCCAGCAGCCACTCCGGGGGCGGTGAGCAGTTCTTC.

This clonotype was picked up a small number of times. The rearrangement uses TRBV20-1 and TRBJ2-5, with 8 bases fitting TRBD2. V gave up 6 bases and J gave up 4 bases; unmatched junction bases: 4. The germline V gene encodes CDR1 DFQATT and CDR2 SNEGSKA (reference sequence). This CDR3 contains 12 residues. CDR3 sequence: CSATSGRETQYF. Written as DNA, the CDR3 is TGCAGTGCCACAAGCGGGAGAGAGACCCAGTACTTC.

This clonotype was seen ten or more times. The rearrangement uses TRBV9 and TRBJ2-2; D unclear. Germline V CDR1 and CDR2: SGDLS, YYNGEE. Trimming took off 0 bases at V and 6 bases at J, with 15 bases between the two ends. The CDR3 has 16 amino acids. The CDR3 loop reads CASSVARNQVAGELFF. CDR3 DNA: TGTGCCAGCAGCGTAGCCCGTAACCAGGTGGCCGGGGAGCTGTTTTTT.

This clonotype was seen only a few times. This sequence joins TRBV7-9 and TRBJ2-1; D is ambiguous. Per germline, CDR1 SEHNR and CDR2 FQNEAQ (reference sequence). Trimming removed 2 bases at V and 9 bases at J, with 8 bases between. The length of the CDR3 is 12 residues. The CDR3 sequence: CASSLSVFEQFF. The CDR3 bases are TGTGCCAGCAGCTTAAGCGTTTTTGAGCAGTTCTTC. Full variable domain (rest looked up from reference TRBV7-9 and TRBJ2-1): DTGVSQNPRHKITKRGQNVTFRCDPISEHNRLYWYRQTLGQGPEFLTYFQNEAQLEKSRLLSDRFSAERPKGSFSTLEIQRTEQGDSAMYLCASSLSVFEQFFGPGTRLTVL.

The genes are TRBV20-1 and TRBJ1-2; tentative D call: TRBD1 (5 bases). Germline V lookup: CDR1 DFQATT, CDR2 SNEGSKA (reference sequence). The CDR3 length is 12 residues. CDR3 in amino acids: CTGSQDNYGYTF. CDR3 DNA sequence: TGCACGGGCTCACAGGACAACTATGGCTACACCTTC.

This clonotype was picked up many times. V usage is TRBV5-6 and J usage is TRBJ1-2; the match to TRBD1 covers 8 bases. Per the germline V gene, CDR1 is SGHDT and CDR2 is YYEEEE. J gave up 4 bases and V 2 bases, and 4 bases lay outside the gene matches. The CDR3 is made up of 14 amino acids. DNA of the CDR3: TGTGCCAGCAGCTTTAGGACAGGGAGCTATGGCTACACCTTC. Translating it yields CASSFRTGSYGYTF.